What follows are 23 T cell receptor beta chains derived from one specimen sequenced in a study of cytotoxic CD8 clonotypes in ibrutinib-treated CLL. Profiling relied on immunoSEQ multiplex PCR, and the TCRdb table lists in-frame clones only, not all of them. The data show under 9,500 clones, roughly 71% seen once. This specimen was PBMCs, taken before ibrutinib treatment. All receptors derive from a human donor with chronic lymphocytic leukemia.

The chain is built from TRBV6-1 and TRBJ1-1; D gene uncertain. Germline values: CDR1 MNHNS, CDR2 SASEGT. CDR3 length: 12 amino acids. V was trimmed by 4 bases and J by 1 base, leaving 4 bases between them. The CDR3 loop reads CASSGWNTEAFF. CDR3 sequence (DNA): TGTGCCAGCAGTGGTTGGAACACTGAAGCTTTCTTT.

J is TRBJ2-2 and V is TRBV19; unclear D gene. The CDR3 spans 15 residues. V was clipped by 1 base and J by 5 bases, with 11 bases between them. Germline V gene data show CDR1 as LNHDA and CDR2 as SQIVND (reference sequence). DNA of the CDR3: TGTGCCAGTAGTATAGGGAAATCGCTGACCGGGGAGCTGTTTTTT. Its translation is CASSIGKSLTGELFF.

This chain joins TRBV11-3 and TRBJ2-1; 9 bases are a match to TRBD1. The CDR3 has 15 residues. Looked up from germline, CDR1 is SGHNT and CDR2 is YENEEA. V dropped 4 bases and J dropped 5; count of bases not matched to a gene: 6. The CDR3 DNA follows: TGTGCCAGCAGCTCACAGGGGGCATCCAACAATGAGCAGTTCTTC. Its protein product is CASSSQGASNNEQFF.

The chain has TRBV2 and TRBJ2-3; TRBD2 aligns across 10 bases. V lost 7 bases and J lost 3; bases outside the gene matches: 10. The germline V gene has CDR1 SNHLY and CDR2 FYNNEI. This CDR3 is 16 amino acids long. CDR3 in amino acids: CASTRRASGRTDTQYF. CDR3 nucleotides: TGTGCCAGCACCCGAAGGGCTAGCGGGAGAACAGATACGCAGTATTTT.

This clone has a handful of counts. The chain carries TRBV27 and TRBJ2-2, with no clear D. The germline V gene encodes CDR1 MNHEY and CDR2 SMNVEV (reference sequence). The CDR3 has 13 amino acids. V was trimmed by 3 bases and J by 4 bases, leaving 6 bases between them. Written as DNA, the CDR3 is TGTGCCAGCAGTTTCCTCTTCACCGGGGAGCTGTTTTTT. Translating it yields CASSFLFTGELFF.

This rearrangement joins TRBV5-1 to TRBJ1-2; unclear D gene. The V end was cut by 2 bases, the J end by 0 bases, with 5 bases between. The length of the CDR3 is 13 residues. Per germline, CDR1 SGHRS and CDR2 YFSETQ. This chain's CDR3 is CASSFAANYGYTF. Here the CDR3 DNA reads TGCGCCAGCAGCTTCGCAGCTAACTATGGCTACACCTTC.

This chain uses TRBV9 with TRBJ2-7; TRBD1 or TRBD2 may be the D gene (6 bases each). V was pared by 0 bases and J by 3 bases, with 16 bases between. There are 16 residues in the CDR3. Per the germline V gene, CDR1 is SGDLS and CDR2 is YYNGEE. CDR3 protein: CASSVARGAELYEQYF. The CDR3 region has the DNA TGTGCCAGCAGCGTAGCAAGGGGGGCGGAACTCTACGAGCAGTACTTC.

V and J are TRBV29-1 and TRBJ2-2; TRBD1 aligns across 7 bases. V shed 4 bases and J 0 bases; nucleotides not matched to a gene: 2. Germline CDR1 SQVTM, CDR2 ANQGSEA. The CDR3 runs to 14 residues. This CDR3 reads CSVGGQTNTGELFF. The CDR3, as DNA: TGCAGCGTTGGGGGACAGACGAACACCGGGGAGCTGTTTTTT.

This clone was seen a single time. The junction departs from the called germline gene at one end, perhaps through a read error. The chain combines TRBV18 with TRBJ1-1; 7 bases agree with TRBD1. This CDR3 spans 14 amino acids. Germline values: CDR1 KGHSH, CDR2 LQKENI. The CDR3 spells CASSPQGRNTEAFF. CDR3 DNA sequence: TGTGCCAGCTCCCCACAGGGGCGGAACACTGAAGCTTTCTTT.

The V and J genes are TRBV6-6 and TRBJ1-2; D remains ambiguous. In germline, CDR1 is MNHNY, CDR2 SVGAGI (reference sequence). This CDR3 spans 11 amino acids. V was cut by 3 bases and J by 6 bases, with 5 bases left in between. The CDR3: CASSYGHGYTF. The CDR3 DNA follows: TGTGCCAGCAGTTATGGGCATGGCTACACCTTC.

The genes are TRBV28 and TRBJ1-4; unclear D gene. Germline CDR1 reads MDHEN; CDR2 reads SYDVKM. V lost 5 bases to trimming and J lost 3 bases, with 13 bases between them. The CDR3 consists of 15 residues. CDR3 region: CASSPPAGSNEKLFF. CDR3 in DNA: TGTGCCAGCAGTCCCCCCGCAGGTTCTAATGAAAAACTGTTTTTT.

The genes are TRBV18 and TRBJ2-2; 8 bases agree with TRBD2. CDR1 and CDR2 (germline): KGHSH, LQKENI. The CDR3 is 15 amino acids. Trimming took 3 bases from V and 0 from J; bases not matched to a gene: 0. In DNA form, the CDR3 reads TGTGCCAGCTCACCGGGACTAGCGAACACCGGGGAGCTGTTTTTT. This gives the protein CASSPGLANTGELFF. Variable domain in full (rest from reference TRBV18 and TRBJ2-2): NAGVMQNPRHLVRRRGQEARLRCSPMKGHSHVYWYRQLPEEGLKFMVYLQKENIIDESGMPKERFSAEFPKEGPSILRIQQVVRGDSAAYFCASSPGLANTGELFFGEGSRLTVL.

The chain uses TRBV27 and TRBJ1-4; no clear D gene. This CDR3 has 15 amino acids. CDR1 and CDR2 (germline): MNHEY, SMNVEV (reference sequence). V was pared by 2 bases and J by 6 bases, with 13 bases between. The CDR3 is CASSLKANLDEKLFF. The DNA for the CDR3 is TGTGCCAGCAGTTTAAAGGCAAATCTTGATGAAAAACTGTTTTTT.

CDR3 in DNA: TGTGCCAGCAGCCCGAGCGGGTTCGGCACTGAAGCTTTCTTT. Translated: CASSPSGFGTEAFF. The chain couples TRBV11-2 to TRBJ1-1; D is uncertain. In germline, CDR1 is SGHAT, CDR2 FQNNGV. The germline V and J ends were trimmed by 5 bases and 4 bases, with 14 bases remaining between them. This CDR3 region has 14 residues.

This clone was found a few times. The rearrangement uses TRBV5-6 and TRBJ2-1, with 12 bases identical to TRBD2. The CDR3 has 16 amino acids. Germline lookup yields CDR1 SGHDT and CDR2 YYEEEE. With V trimmed by 4 bases and J by 9 bases, 11 bases remained unmatched. In DNA, the CDR3 is TGTGCCAGCAGCCCGGCGGGGGCTAGCGGGAGGGGTGAGCAGTTCTTC. It codes for CASSPAGASGRGEQFF. Full variable domain (remainder filled in from reference TRBV5-6 and TRBJ2-1): DAGVTQSPTHLIKTRGQQVTLRCSPKSGHDTVSWYQQALGQGPQFIFQYYEEEERQRGNFPDRFSGHQFPNYSSELNVNALLLGDSALYLCASSPAGASGRGEQFFGPGTRLTVL.

V and J are TRBV28 and TRBJ2-7; maybe TRBD2 (6 bases). V gave up 5 bases and J gave up 2 bases, with 16 bases separating them. The germline V gene has CDR1 MDHEN and CDR2 SYDVKM. This CDR3 has 15 residues. CDR3 sequence reads: CASSPFGGRTYEQYF. The CDR3 DNA reads TGTGCCAGCAGTCCCTTCGGGGGTCGGACCTACGAGCAGTACTTC.

The rearrangement links TRBV9 to TRBJ1-2; no definite D call. The CDR3 spans 14 residues. CDR1 and CDR2 from the germline V gene are SGDLS and YYNGEE. Between the trimmed V and J ends, which lost 0 bases and 4 bases, there was a span of 10 bases. This CDR3 is CASSVGQGGYGYTF. In DNA form, the CDR3 reads TGTGCCAGCAGCGTAGGCCAAGGAGGCTATGGCTACACCTTC. The full variable domain, rest sourced from reference TRBV9 and TRBJ1-2, is DSGVTQTPKHLITATGQRVTLRCSPRSGDLSVYWYQQSLDQGLQFLIQYYNGEERAKGNILERFSAQQFPDLHSELNLSSLELGDSALYFCASSVGQGGYGYTFGSGTRLTVV.

The chain employs TRBV18 and TRBJ1-6, with TRBD1 matching over 11 bases. V shed 3 bases, J shed 5 bases, and the junction held 9 bases outside the gene matches. Germline CDR1 is KGHSH and CDR2 is LQKENI. This CDR3 is 18 amino acids long. The CDR3 is CASSPSRTGGADNSPLHF. In nucleotides, the CDR3 is TGTGCCAGCTCACCGAGTAGGACAGGGGGCGCGGATAATTCACCCCTCCACTTT.

This chain uses TRBV6-4 with TRBJ1-5; 7 nucleotides agree with TRBD1. Germline CDR1 MRHNA, CDR2 SNTAGT. V was pared by 7 bases and J by 4 bases, with 10 bases of the junction left unmatched. The CDR3 consists of 15 residues. The CDR3 DNA follows: TGTGCCAGCAATAGATGGACAGGCATAAATCAGCCCCAGCATTTT. Its protein is CASNRWTGINQPQHF.

The chain couples TRBV7-9 to TRBJ1-1; D call uncertain. The V end was cut by 5 bases, the J end by 8 bases, with 12 bases between. Germline V gives CDR1 SEHNR, CDR2 FQNEAQ (reference sequence). CDR3 size: 12 residues. The CDR3 nucleotides are TGTGCCAGCAGCCCGTTTTGGGAAGAAGCTTTCTTT. Its protein is CASSPFWEEAFF.

V gene TRBV30 combines with J gene TRBJ2-2, with D unclear. From germline, CDR1 is GTSNPN and CDR2 SVGIG (reference sequence). This CDR3 has 13 amino acids. Deletions cut 0 bases from V and 0 bases from J, with 2 bases between. The chain's CDR3 is CAWSVTNTGELFF. The CDR3 DNA is TGTGCCTGGAGTGTGACGAACACCGGGGAGCTGTTTTTT.

This sequence joins TRBV2 and TRBJ1-5; TRBD1 matches 9 bases. The V segment lost 5 bases and the J segment 6 bases; nucleotides outside the gene matches: 11. In germline, CDR1 is SNHLY, CDR2 FYNNEI. This CDR3 is 16 amino acids long. CDR3 DNA: TGTGCCAGCAGTTTATCGTTTGGGACAGGGTTTCAGCCCCAGCATTTT. This gives the protein CASSLSFGTGFQPQHF.

The chain couples TRBV9 to TRBJ2-3; TRBD2 agrees at 8 bases. CDR3 length equals 13 residues. Losses at the gene ends were 6 bases for V and 4 bases for J; bases not matched to a gene: 4. Germline V gives CDR1 SGDLS, CDR2 YYNGEE. The CDR3 loop reads CASTGGGSDTQYF. For the CDR3, the DNA is TGTGCCAGCACCGGGGGGGGCTCAGATACGCAGTATTTT.